Shown below are 27 T cell receptor beta chains from a single sample sequenced in a study of human T cells and chemical hapten exposure. Stated time point: patch test 2, 6 weeks after DPC sensitization. Specified treatment: therapeutic diphenylcyclopropenone sensitization with weekly scalp DPC. TCRdb re-called the RACE reads through MiXCR, storing one row per CDR3 protein. The repertoire consists of over 130,000 distinct CDR3 sequences, with approximately 12% occurring once and the leading ten covering more than 1.1%. This sample comprised whole blood, obtained in connection with sensitization to the hapten diphenylcyclopropenone (DPC). These receptor sequences come from a woman in her 50s with alopecia areata. Some clones in this sample may be carry-over from other donors' samples.

This clonotype was counted at least ten times. J is TRBJ2-7 and V is TRBV20-1; 8 bases line up with TRBD1. This CDR3 is 12 amino acids long. CDR1 and CDR2 (germline): DFQATT, SNEGSKA (reference sequence). V shed 8 bases and J 4 bases; nucleotides not matched to a gene: 7. CDR3 region: CSTPWTGYEQYF. The CDR3 region has the DNA TGCAGTACTCCCTGGACAGGGTACGAGCAGTACTTC.

This clonotype was counted between two and nine times. The J gene is TRBJ2-4, the V gene TRBV7-8; D is ambiguous. The CDR3 runs to 15 residues. Trimming shortened V by 0 bases and J by 3 bases, and 9 bases separated the two germline ends. Germline V CDR1 and CDR2: SGHVS, FQNEAQ. CDR3 in DNA: TGTGCCAGCAGCTTAGCGGGGATGGACAAAAACATTCAGTACTTC. This gives the protein CASSLAGMDKNIQYF.

Concerning this clonotype itself: This may be a read error, as it is one base from a much larger clone. The final CDR3 position lacks the conserved phenylalanine or tryptophan, pointing to a likely read error. This chain uses TRBV2 with TRBJ1-5; no reliable D call. This CDR3 contains 15 residues. Between the trimmed V and J ends, which lost 4 bases and 0 bases, there was a span of 10 bases. The V gene's germline CDR1 is SNHLY and CDR2 FYNNEI. CDR3 amino acids: CASSANRGSNQPQHL. In nucleotides, the CDR3 is TGTGCCAGCAGTGCCAACCGGGGTAGCAATCAGCCCCAGCATTTA.

The chain is built from TRBV29-1 and TRBJ1-2, with TRBD1 identical over 8 bases. The CDR3 totals 13 residues. Trimming removed 3 bases from V and 4 bases from J; junction bases left unmatched: 4. In germline, CDR1 is SQVTM, CDR2 ANQGSEA. The CDR3 coding sequence is TGCAGCGTTGAGCAACAGGGGGTCTATGGCTACACCTTC. It encodes CSVEQQGVYGYTF.

This clonotype has just a few counts. The chain links TRBV19 to TRBJ2-1; 8 bases agree with TRBD1. The CDR3 loop spans 14 amino acids. The J segment lost 7 bases and the V segment lost 5 bases, leaving 7 bases of the junction unmatched. CDR1 and CDR2 (germline): LNHDA, SQIVND (reference sequence). The CDR3 nucleotides read TGTGCCAGTAGTCGGTCAGGGGGCACGAATGAGCAGTTCTTC. This codes for CASSRSGGTNEQFF.

This clonotype was picked up a small number of times. The gene calls are TRBV28 and TRBJ2-7, with 8 bases fitting TRBD1. Losses at the gene ends were 6 bases for V and 2 bases for J; bases not matched to a gene: 6. The germline gives CDR1 MDHEN, CDR2 SYDVKM. This CDR3 has 14 residues. The CDR3 sequence: CASRSTGAPYEQYF. For the CDR3, the DNA is TGTGCCAGCAGATCGACAGGGGCCCCCTACGAGCAGTACTTC.

This chain connects TRBV4-2 to TRBJ2-7, with unresolved D. CDR1 LGHNA and CDR2 YNFKEQ come from the germline V gene. Trimming took 0 bases from V and 2 from J, leaving 8 bases between them. CDR3 length: 14 amino acids. CDR3 DNA sequence: TGTGCCAGCAGCCAAGATTTGGGCCCCTACGAGCAGTACTTC. It encodes CASSQDLGPYEQYF.

This clonotype has a handful of counts. The J gene is TRBJ2-1, the V gene TRBV7-6; tentatively, D is TRBD2 (5 bases). The germline CDR1 and CDR2 sequences are SGHVS and FNYEAQ. Trimming removed 0 bases at V and 4 bases at J, with 13 bases between. This CDR3 region has 16 residues. CDR3 sequence: CASSLAPADAYNEQFF. As DNA, the CDR3 is TGTGCCAGCAGCTTAGCGCCAGCGGATGCGTACAATGAGCAGTTCTTC.

This clonotype has ten or more counts. The CDR3 spells CASRQQGPGYEQYF. For the CDR3, the DNA is TGTGCCAGCAGACAACAGGGCCCTGGGTACGAGCAGTACTTC. This chain uses TRBV6-2 or TRBV6-3 with TRBJ2-7; D is possibly TRBD1 (6 bases). Per the germline V gene, CDR1 is MNHEY and CDR2 is SVGEGT. Trimming cost V 6 bases and J 4 bases, with 16 bases left between them. The CDR3 totals 14 residues.

This clonotype appeared many times. The chain employs TRBV27 and TRBJ1-5; 11 bases line up with TRBD1. CDR3 length: 16 amino acids. Germline trimming cut 8 bases from V and 12 bases from J; bases unmatched to any gene: 18. Germline values: CDR1 MNHEY, CDR2 SMNVEV (reference sequence). The CDR3 loop reads CASRPRTGGAGGIQHF. The CDR3 DNA is TGTGCCAGCCGTCCCCGGACAGGGGGCGCGGGGGGAATCCAGCATTTT.

The chain is built from TRBV29-1 and TRBJ2-7; 10 nucleotides match TRBD2. Germline V gene data show CDR1 as SQVTM and CDR2 as ANQGSEA. With 7 bases clipped from V and 3 bases from J, the junction kept 9 bases outside the gene matches. This CDR3 has 14 residues. In nucleotides, the CDR3 is TGCAGCGCTGCTCAGGGACTAGCGAACTACGAGCAGTACTTC. Protein product: CSAAQGLANYEQYF.

CDR3: CASSRTTSGSYTGELFF. DNA for the CDR3: TGTGCCAGCAGCCGGACGACTAGCGGGTCATACACCGGGGAGCTGTTTTTT. The rearrangement links TRBV5-6 to TRBJ2-2; 10 bases are shared with TRBD2. CDR1 and CDR2 from the germline V gene are SGHDT and YYEEEE. V shed 4 bases, J shed 3 bases, and the junction held 9 bases outside the gene matches. CDR3 size: 17 residues. Full variable domain (missing parts from reference TRBV5-6 and TRBJ2-2): DAGVTQSPTHLIKTRGQQVTLRCSPKSGHDTVSWYQQALGQGPQFIFQYYEEEERQRGNFPDRFSGHQFPNYSSELNVNALLLGDSALYLCASSRTTSGSYTGELFFGEGSRLTVL.

This chain connects TRBV20-1 to TRBJ1-2; no definite D call. The CDR3 is 11 amino acids. The V gene lost 6 bases and the J gene lost 12 bases, with 17 bases spanning the gap. The germline gives CDR1 DFQATT, CDR2 SNEGSKA (reference sequence). CDR3 coding DNA: TGCAGTGCGCCGACCGGAGGGCCGAACACCTTC. This encodes CSAPTGGPNTF.

This clonotype was observed a few times. The chain uses TRBV6-5 and TRBJ2-3; 13 bases line up with TRBD2. The CDR3 sequence is 16 residues long. CDR1 is MNHEY, CDR2 SVGAGI, per germline. With 5 bases clipped from V and 4 bases from J, the junction kept 6 bases outside the gene matches. CDR3 loop: CASSTTSGRVADTQYF. The CDR3 region has the DNA TGTGCCAGCAGTACCACTAGCGGGAGGGTCGCAGATACGCAGTATTTT.

This clonotype was found many times. The V gene is TRBV9, the J gene TRBJ2-1; D is undetermined. Germline assignment: CDR1 SGDLS and CDR2 YYNGEE. This CDR3 is 14 amino acids long. V was shortened by 0 bases and J by 0 bases, with 4 bases between the two germline ends. CDR3 bases: TGTGCCAGCAGCGTAGGGTTCTCCTACAATGAGCAGTTCTTC. This sequence encodes CASSVGFSYNEQFF.

The V gene is TRBV6-6, the J gene TRBJ2-7; 7 bases line up with TRBD2. Germline V gene sequence: CDR1 MNHNY, CDR2 SVGAGI (reference sequence). This CDR3 comprises 16 residues. With V trimmed by 0 bases and J by 0 bases, 5 bases remained unmatched. This CDR3 is CASSYSRSGNSYEQYF. The CDR3 coding sequence is TGTGCCAGCAGTTACTCGAGAAGCGGGAACTCCTACGAGCAGTACTTC.

This clonotype occurred many times. The rearrangement uses TRBV20-1 and TRBJ2-5; 12 bases are a match to TRBD2. This CDR3 is 15 amino acids long. Unmatched junction bases numbered 7, after V lost 3 bases and J lost 5 bases. Looked up from germline, CDR1 is DFQATT and CDR2 is SNEGSKA (reference sequence). The CDR3 here is CSASLTSGRRETQYF. For the CDR3, the DNA is TGCAGTGCTAGTCTGACTAGCGGGAGACGCGAGACCCAGTACTTC.

This clonotype has a count of ten or more. This sequence joins TRBV28 and TRBJ2-7; no clear D gene. The CDR3 spans 12 residues. With 3 bases removed from V and 2 bases from J, the gap between germline ends came to 5 bases. Germline V gives CDR1 MDHEN, CDR2 SYDVKM. The CDR3 DNA follows: TGTGCCAGCAGTTTCTACACCTACGAGCAGTACTTC. It translates to CASSFYTYEQYF.

The chain carries TRBV20-1 and TRBJ2-1, with 14 bases matching TRBD2. The germline gives CDR1 DFQATT, CDR2 SNEGSKA (reference sequence). J lost 0 bases, V lost 0 bases, and 10 bases had no gene match. This CDR3 comprises 20 residues. This CDR3 reads CSARDGATSGRASSYNEQFF. CDR3 sequence (DNA): TGCAGTGCTAGAGATGGGGCGACTAGCGGGAGGGCCAGCTCCTACAATGAGCAGTTCTTC.

The chain has TRBV29-1 and TRBJ2-7, with 10 bases identical to TRBD1. V dropped 6 bases and J dropped 4; count of bases not matched to a gene: 9. There are 14 residues in the CDR3. Germline V gene data show CDR1 as SQVTM and CDR2 as ANQGSEA. The CDR3 loop is CSVGRGQGSYEQYF. CDR3 bases: TGCAGCGTCGGTCGGGGACAGGGGAGTTACGAGCAGTACTTC.

This sequence joins TRBV28 and TRBJ1-6, with 7 positions matching TRBD1. The junction had 13 bases not matched to a gene; V was cut back by 5 bases and J by 0 bases. Germline V gene lookup returns CDR1 MDHEN and CDR2 SYDVKM. The CDR3 spans 19 residues. The CDR3 protein is CASSPSGTVPSSYNSPLHF. In DNA form, the CDR3 reads TGTGCCAGCAGTCCGTCCGGGACAGTTCCGAGCTCCTATAATTCACCCCTCCACTTT.

In this sample, this clonotype turned up a few times. The CDR3 nucleotides are TGTGCCAGCAGCCCTTTGGGGAATTCACCCCTCCACTTT. It translates to CASSPLGNSPLHF. The chain is built from TRBV7-9 and TRBJ1-6, with D unresolved. CDR1 and CDR2 from the germline V gene are SEHNR and FQNEAQ (reference sequence). V dropped 5 bases and J dropped 7 bases, with 9 bases sitting between them. The CDR3 length is 13 residues.

This clonotype was detected ten times or more. V usage is TRBV9 and J usage is TRBJ1-1; 10 bases agree with TRBD1. The CDR3 loop spans 18 amino acids. The germline gives CDR1 SGDLS, CDR2 YYNGEE. After removal of 2 bases from V and 0 bases from J, the junction contained 10 bases not matched to a gene. The CDR3 region has the DNA TGTGCCAGCAGCGTTGGCGCCGGGACAGGGGCGTTGAACACTGAAGCTTTCTTT. It translates to CASSVGAGTGALNTEAFF. The full variable domain, its missing parts supplied by reference TRBV9 and TRBJ1-1, is DSGVTQTPKHLITATGQRVTLRCSPRSGDLSVYWYQQSLDQGLQFLIQYYNGEERAKGNILERFSAQQFPDLHSELNLSSLELGDSALYFCASSVGAGTGALNTEAFFGQGTRLTVV.

This clonotype appeared many times. The chain is built from TRBV30 and TRBJ1-6; D unclear. Germline V gene data show CDR1 as GTSNPN and CDR2 as SVGIG (reference sequence). This CDR3 spans 13 amino acids. Trimming pared 3 bases from V and 8 bases from J, leaving 11 bases between. The CDR3 DNA reads TGTGCCTGGAGCGTGTCGCGGGATTCACCCCTCCACTTT. Protein: CAWSVSRDSPLHF.

This clonotype was recorded at least ten times. V and J are TRBV6-1 and TRBJ1-2; 9 bases match TRBD1. V lost 4 bases to trimming and J lost 2 bases; unmatched junction nucleotides: 11. Germline V gene sequence: CDR1 MNHNS, CDR2 SASEGT. CDR3 length: 17 amino acids. CDR3 DNA: TGTGCCAGCAGTGGATCAACCGGGACAGGGTCGAACTATGGCTACACCTTC. Residues: CASSGSTGTGSNYGYTF.

The rearrangement joins TRBV5-1 to TRBJ2-5, with D unresolved. Trimming left V 4 bases short and J 2 bases short, with 6 bases between. Germline loops: CDR1 SGHRS, CDR2 YFSETQ. The length of the CDR3 is 12 residues. This CDR3 reads CASSTTQETQYF. In DNA, the CDR3 is TGCGCCAGCAGCACTACTCAAGAGACCCAGTACTTC.

This clonotype appeared many times. The CDR3 is CASSFSGSQQPQHF. CDR3 DNA: TGTGCCAGCAGCTTTTCGGGAAGCCAGCAGCCCCAGCATTTT. V is TRBV7-8 and J is TRBJ1-5, with D hard to call. V lost 3 bases and J 7 bases, leaving 13 bases between the germline ends. The germline CDR1 and CDR2 sequences are SGHVS and FQNEAQ. The CDR3 has 14 residues.